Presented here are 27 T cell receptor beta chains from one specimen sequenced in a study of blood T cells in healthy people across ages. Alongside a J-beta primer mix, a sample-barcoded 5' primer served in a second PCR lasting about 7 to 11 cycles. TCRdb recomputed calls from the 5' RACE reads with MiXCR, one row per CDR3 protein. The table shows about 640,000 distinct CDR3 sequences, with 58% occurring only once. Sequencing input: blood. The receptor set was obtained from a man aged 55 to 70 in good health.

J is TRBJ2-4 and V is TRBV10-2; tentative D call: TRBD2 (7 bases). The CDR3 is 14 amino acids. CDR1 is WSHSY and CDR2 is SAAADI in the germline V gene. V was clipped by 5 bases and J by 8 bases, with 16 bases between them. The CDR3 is CASSLWREGDIQYF. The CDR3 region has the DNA TGCGCCAGCAGTTTGTGGAGGGAGGGGGACATTCAGTACTTC.

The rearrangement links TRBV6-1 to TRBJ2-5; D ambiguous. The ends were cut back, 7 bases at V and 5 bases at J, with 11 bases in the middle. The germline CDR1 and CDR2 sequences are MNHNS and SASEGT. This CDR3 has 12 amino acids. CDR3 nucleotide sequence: TGTGCCAGCACCCTGATGAGGGAGACCCAGTACTTC. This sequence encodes CASTLMRETQYF.

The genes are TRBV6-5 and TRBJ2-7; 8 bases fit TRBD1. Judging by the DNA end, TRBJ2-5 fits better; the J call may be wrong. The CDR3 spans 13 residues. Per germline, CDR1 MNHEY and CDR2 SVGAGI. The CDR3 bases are TGTGCCAGCAGCCCCCACGACAGGGGGACCCAGTACTTC. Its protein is CASSPHDRGTQYF.

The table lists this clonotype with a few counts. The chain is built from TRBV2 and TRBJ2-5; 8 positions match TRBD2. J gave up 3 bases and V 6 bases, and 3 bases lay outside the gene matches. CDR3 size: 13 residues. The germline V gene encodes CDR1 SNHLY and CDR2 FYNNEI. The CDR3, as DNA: TGTGCCAGCAGATGGACTAGCAAAGAGACCCAGTACTTC. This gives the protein CASRWTSKETQYF.

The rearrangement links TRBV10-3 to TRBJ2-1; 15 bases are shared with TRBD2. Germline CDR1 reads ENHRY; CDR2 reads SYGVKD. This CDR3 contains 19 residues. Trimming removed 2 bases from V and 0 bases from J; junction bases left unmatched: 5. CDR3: CAISETGTSGGTSYNEQFF. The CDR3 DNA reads TGTGCCATCAGTGAGACAGGGACTAGCGGGGGGACCTCCTACAATGAGCAGTTCTTC.

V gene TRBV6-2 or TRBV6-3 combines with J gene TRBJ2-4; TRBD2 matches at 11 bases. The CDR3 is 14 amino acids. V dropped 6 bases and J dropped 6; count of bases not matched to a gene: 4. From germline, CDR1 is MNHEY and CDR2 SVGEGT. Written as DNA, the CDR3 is TGTGCCAGCAGCTATGGGACTAGCGGAAACATTCAGTACTTC. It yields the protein CASSYGTSGNIQYF.

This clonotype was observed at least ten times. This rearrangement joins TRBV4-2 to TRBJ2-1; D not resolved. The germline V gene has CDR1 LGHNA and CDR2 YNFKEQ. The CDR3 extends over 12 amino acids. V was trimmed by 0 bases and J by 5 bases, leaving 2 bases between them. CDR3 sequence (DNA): TGTGCCAGCAGCCAAGATGACAATGAGCAGTTCTTC. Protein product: CASSQDDNEQFF.

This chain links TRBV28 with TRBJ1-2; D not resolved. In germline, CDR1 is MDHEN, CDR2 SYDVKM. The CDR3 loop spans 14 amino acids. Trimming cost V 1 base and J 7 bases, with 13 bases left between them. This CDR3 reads CASSLSRALSGYTF. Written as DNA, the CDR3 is TGTGCCAGCAGTTTATCTCGGGCGTTATCTGGCTACACCTTC.

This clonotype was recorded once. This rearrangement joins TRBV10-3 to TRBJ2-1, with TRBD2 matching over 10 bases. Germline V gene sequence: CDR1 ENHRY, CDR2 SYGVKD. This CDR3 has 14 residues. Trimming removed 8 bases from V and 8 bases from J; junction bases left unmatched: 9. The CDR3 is CAIPKGLATDEQFF. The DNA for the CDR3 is TGTGCCATCCCTAAGGGACTAGCGACCGATGAGCAGTTCTTC.

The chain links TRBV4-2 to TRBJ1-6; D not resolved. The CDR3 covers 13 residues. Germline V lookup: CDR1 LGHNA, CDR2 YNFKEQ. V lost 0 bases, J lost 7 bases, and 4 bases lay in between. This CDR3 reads CASSQEENSPLHF. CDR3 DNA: TGTGCCAGCAGCCAAGAGGAAAATTCACCCCTCCACTTT.

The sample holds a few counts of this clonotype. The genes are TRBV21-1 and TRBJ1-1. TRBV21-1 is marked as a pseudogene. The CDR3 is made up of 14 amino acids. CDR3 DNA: TGTGCCAGCAGCTACAGACACCTTGACACTGAAGCTTTCTTT. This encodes CASSYRHLDTEAFF.

CDR3 sequence reads: CASSWDRAFNQPQHF. CDR3 DNA sequence: TGTGCCAGCAGCTGGGACAGGGCGTTCAATCAGCCCCAGCATTTT. The chain couples TRBV5-8 to TRBJ1-5, with TRBD1 matching over 9 bases. CDR3 length: 15 residues. The V and J ends lost 3 bases and 3 bases, in that order; junction bases with no gene match: 4. In germline, CDR1 is SGHTS, CDR2 YDEGEE.

CDR3 in DNA: TGTGCCAGCAGCAAACTAGCGGGGTTTAACACCGGGGAGCTGTTTTTT. Its translation: CASSKLAGFNTGELFF. The rearrangement links TRBV27 to TRBJ2-2; 10 bases align to TRBD2. The CDR3 consists of 16 residues. V lost 6 bases to trimming and J lost 2 bases; unmatched junction nucleotides: 6. CDR1 and CDR2 (germline): MNHEY, SMNVEV (reference sequence).

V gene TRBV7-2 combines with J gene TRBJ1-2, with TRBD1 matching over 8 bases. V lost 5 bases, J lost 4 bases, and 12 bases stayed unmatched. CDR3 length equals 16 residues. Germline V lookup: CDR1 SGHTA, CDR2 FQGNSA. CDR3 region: CASSLSGGQLVYGYTF. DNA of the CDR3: TGTGCCAGCAGCCTCTCAGGGGGCCAGCTAGTCTATGGCTACACCTTC.

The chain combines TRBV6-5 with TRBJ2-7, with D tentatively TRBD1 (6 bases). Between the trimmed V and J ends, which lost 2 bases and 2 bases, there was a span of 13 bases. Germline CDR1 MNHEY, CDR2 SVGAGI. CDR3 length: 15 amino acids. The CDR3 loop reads CASSYALGAAYEQYF. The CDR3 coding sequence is TGTGCCAGCAGTTACGCGCTGGGGGCCGCCTACGAGCAGTACTTC.

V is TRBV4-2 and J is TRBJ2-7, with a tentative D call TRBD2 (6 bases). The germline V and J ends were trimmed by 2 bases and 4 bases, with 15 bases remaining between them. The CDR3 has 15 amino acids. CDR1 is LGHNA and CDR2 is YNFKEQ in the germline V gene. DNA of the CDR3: TGTGCCAGCAGCCAACGGGACTCCAACCTATACGAGCAGTACTTC. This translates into CASSQRDSNLYEQYF.

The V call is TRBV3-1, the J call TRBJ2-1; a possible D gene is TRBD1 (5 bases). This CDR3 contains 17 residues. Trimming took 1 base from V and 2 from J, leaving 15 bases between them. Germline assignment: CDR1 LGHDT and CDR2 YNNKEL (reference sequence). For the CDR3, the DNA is TGTGCCAGCAGCCAAGTGGGGCGGAGCTTAACCTACAATGAGCAGTTCTTC. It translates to CASSQVGRSLTYNEQFF.

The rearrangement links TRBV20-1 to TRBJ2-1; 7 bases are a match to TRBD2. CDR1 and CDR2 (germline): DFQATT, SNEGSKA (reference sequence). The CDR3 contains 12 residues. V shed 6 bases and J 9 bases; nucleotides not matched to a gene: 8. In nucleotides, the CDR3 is TGCAGTGCAGGCGCCAGGGAGGGTGAGCAGTTCTTC. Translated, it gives CSAGAREGEQFF.

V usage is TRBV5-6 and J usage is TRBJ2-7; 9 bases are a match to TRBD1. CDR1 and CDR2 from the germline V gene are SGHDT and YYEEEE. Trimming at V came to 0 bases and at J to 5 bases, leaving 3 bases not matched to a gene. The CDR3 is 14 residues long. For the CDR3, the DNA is TGTGCCAGCAGCTTGGGGGGACAGGGTGACGAGCAGTACTTC. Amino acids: CASSLGGQGDEQYF.

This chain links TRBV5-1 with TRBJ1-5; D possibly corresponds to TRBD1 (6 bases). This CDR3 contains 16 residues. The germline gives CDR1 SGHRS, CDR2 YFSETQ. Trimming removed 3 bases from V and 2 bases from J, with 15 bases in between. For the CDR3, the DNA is TGCGCCAGCAGCTGGGGGGCAGGCGATGGCAATCAGCCCCAGCATTTT. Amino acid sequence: CASSWGAGDGNQPQHF.

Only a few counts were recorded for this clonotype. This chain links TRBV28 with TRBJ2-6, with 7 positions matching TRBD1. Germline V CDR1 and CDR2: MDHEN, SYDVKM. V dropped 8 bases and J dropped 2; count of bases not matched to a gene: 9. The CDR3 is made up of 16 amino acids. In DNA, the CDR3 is TGTGCCAGCGAAGGGGGCGCGATGGCTGGGGCCAACGTCCTGACTTTC. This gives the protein CASEGGAMAGANVLTF. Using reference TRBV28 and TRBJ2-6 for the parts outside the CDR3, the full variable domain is DVKVTQSSRYLVKRTGEKVFLECVQDMDHENMFWYRQDPGLGLRLIYFSYDVKMKEKGDIPEGYSVSREKKERFSLILESASTNQTSMYLCASEGGAMAGANVLTFGAGSRLTVL.

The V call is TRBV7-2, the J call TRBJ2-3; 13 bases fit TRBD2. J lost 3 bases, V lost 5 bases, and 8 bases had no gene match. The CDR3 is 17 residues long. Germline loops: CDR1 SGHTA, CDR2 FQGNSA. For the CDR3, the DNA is TGTGCCAGCAGCCTAAGACTAGCGGGGGGAAGTACAGATACGCAGTATTTT. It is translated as CASSLRLAGGSTDTQYF.

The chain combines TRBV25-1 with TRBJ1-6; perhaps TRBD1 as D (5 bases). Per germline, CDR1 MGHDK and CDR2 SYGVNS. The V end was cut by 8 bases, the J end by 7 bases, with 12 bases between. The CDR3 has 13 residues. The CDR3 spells CASGGLGNSPLHF. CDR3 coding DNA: TGTGCCAGCGGGGGACTGGGAAATTCACCCCTCCACTTT.

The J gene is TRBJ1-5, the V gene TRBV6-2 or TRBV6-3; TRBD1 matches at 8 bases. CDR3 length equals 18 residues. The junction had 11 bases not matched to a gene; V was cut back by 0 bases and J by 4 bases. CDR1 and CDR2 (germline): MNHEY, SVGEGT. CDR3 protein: CASSYSKRTDRVNQPQHF. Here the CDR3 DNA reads TGTGCCAGCAGTTACTCGAAGCGGACGGACAGGGTAAATCAGCCCCAGCATTTT.

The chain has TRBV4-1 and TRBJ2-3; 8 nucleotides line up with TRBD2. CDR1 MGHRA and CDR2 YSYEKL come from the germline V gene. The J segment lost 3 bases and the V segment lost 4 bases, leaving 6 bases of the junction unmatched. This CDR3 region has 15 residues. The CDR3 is CASSPTGRVTDTQYF. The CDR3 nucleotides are TGCGCCAGCAGCCCAACCGGGAGGGTAACAGATACGCAGTATTTT.

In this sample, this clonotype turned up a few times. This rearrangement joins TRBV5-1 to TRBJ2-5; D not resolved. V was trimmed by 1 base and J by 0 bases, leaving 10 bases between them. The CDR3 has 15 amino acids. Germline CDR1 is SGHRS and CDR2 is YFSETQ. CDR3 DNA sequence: TGCGCCAGCAGCTTGACAAACCCGTACCAAGAGACCCAGTACTTC. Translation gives CASSLTNPYQETQYF.

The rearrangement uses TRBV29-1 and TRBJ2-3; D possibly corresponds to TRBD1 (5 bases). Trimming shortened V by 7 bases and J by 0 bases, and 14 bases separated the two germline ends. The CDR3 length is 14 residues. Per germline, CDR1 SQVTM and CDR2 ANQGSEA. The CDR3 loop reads CSGTQVLSTDTQYF. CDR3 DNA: TGCAGCGGAACACAGGTTCTCAGCACAGATACGCAGTATTTT.